The clone carrying this T cell receptor beta chain turned up a few times. The antigen is not known. There are 16 residues in the CDR3. Trimming shortened V by 0 bases and J by 0 bases, and 14 bases separated the two germline ends. The germline V gene has CDR1 DFQATT and CDR2 SNEGSKA (reference sequence). This entry comes from a study of CD8 T cells in ankylosing spondylitis. The study's findings and limits: Disease-linked clones bore a CD8+ phenotype, appearing relatively rarely in peripheral blood. Prior work had noted some motif variants in reactive arthritis blood and synovial fluid. Seemingly distinctive of ankylosing spondylitis blood was a TCR beta motif formed by eight highly homologous variants. Reports say disease-linked clones showed up significantly more in matched ankylosing spondylitis synovial fluid.

Libraries of TCR beta came from quantitative 5'-RACE with molecular barcodes. TCRdb reprocessed the 5' RACE reads via MiXCR and lists one record per CDR3 protein. This sample has around 440,000 distinct CDR3 sequences, with 17% found just once. Material for sequencing was blood, either unsorted or a sorted T cell fraction (not recorded which). The origin of this receptor is a male donor with ankylosing spondylitis. V usage is TRBV20-1 and J usage is TRBJ1-1; D is uncertain. This CDR3 is CSARDAGLLLNTEAFF. As DNA, the CDR3 is TGCAGTGCTAGAGACGCTGGTTTACTATTGAACACTGAAGCTTTCTTT.